The clone carrying this T cell receptor (beta chain) was observed a handful of times. This record belongs to a study of neoadjuvant anti-PD-1 for oral cavity cancer. Study as a whole: Around day 43, patients without progression received a fourth nivolumab dose before surgery.

PBMC libraries mostly used roughly 500 ng of input genomic DNA, with six replicates per sample. Method: immunoSEQ multiplex PCR; TCRdb's copy keeps in-frame clones and lacks some. Seen here are approximately 8,000 clones, more than 65% observed once, and the top ten hold 3% to 3.5%. Regarding time point: after neoadjuvant nivolumab, at surgical resection. Trimming cost V 5 bases and J 10 bases, with 21 bases left between them. This CDR3 spans 16 amino acids. CDR1 MGHRA and CDR2 YSYEKL come from the germline V gene. The TCR originated in a person between 40 and 80 years old with oral cavity squamous cell carcinoma. Sequenced material: PBMCs, taken after nivolumab (anti-PD-1) treatment. This rearrangement joins TRBV4-1 to TRBJ1-6; D uncertain. For the CDR3, the DNA is TGCGCCAGCAGCGGACGAACAGTTCAACCAGGATCACCCCTCCACTTT. This translates into CASSGRTVQPGSPLHF.